The clone carrying this TCR beta chain was recorded many times. The DNA is left out, because the CDR3 cannot be placed on it with certainty; the CDR3 is given as TCRdb lists it. This sample was included in a study of T cells in Graves' hyperthyroidism and ophthalmopathy. RNA transcripts provided the source from which TCR beta CDR3 regions were amplified. Carried out on the TCR CDR3, a first-round RT-PCR used the HTBI primer set. Using its own MiXCR run on the multiplex PCR reads, TCRdb lists one record per CDR3 protein. The top ten hold roughly an eighth of the sample, which has over 350,000 distinct CDR3 sequences, about 15% seen once. Subjects with ophthalmopathy showed a Clinical Activity Score no lower than 3, a NOSPECS grade no lower than 4, and a duration shorter than 3 months. Investigators excluded patients with uncontrolled infection, other autoimmune disease, pregnancy or lactation. Sequencing was performed on blood. This receptor was identified in a young man with Graves' ophthalmopathy.

CDR3 region: CASILGDTQYF. The chain recombines TRBV12-3 or TRBV12-4 with TRBJ2-3. With termini counted, the CDR3 has 11 amino acids.